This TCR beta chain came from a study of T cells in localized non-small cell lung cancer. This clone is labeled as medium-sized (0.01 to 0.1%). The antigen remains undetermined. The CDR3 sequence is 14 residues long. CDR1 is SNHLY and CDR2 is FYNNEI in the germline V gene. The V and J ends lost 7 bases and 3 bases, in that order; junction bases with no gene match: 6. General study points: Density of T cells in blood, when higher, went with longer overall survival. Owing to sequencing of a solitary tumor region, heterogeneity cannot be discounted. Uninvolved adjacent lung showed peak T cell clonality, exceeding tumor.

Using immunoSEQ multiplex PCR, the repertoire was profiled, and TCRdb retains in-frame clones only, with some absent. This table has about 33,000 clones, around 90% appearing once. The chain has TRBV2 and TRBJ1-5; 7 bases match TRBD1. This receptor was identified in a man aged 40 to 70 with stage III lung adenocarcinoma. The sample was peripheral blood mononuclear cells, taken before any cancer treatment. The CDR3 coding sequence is TGTGCCAGCACGAGTGACAGGGTCAATCAGCCCCAGCATTTT. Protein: CASTSDRVNQPQHF.